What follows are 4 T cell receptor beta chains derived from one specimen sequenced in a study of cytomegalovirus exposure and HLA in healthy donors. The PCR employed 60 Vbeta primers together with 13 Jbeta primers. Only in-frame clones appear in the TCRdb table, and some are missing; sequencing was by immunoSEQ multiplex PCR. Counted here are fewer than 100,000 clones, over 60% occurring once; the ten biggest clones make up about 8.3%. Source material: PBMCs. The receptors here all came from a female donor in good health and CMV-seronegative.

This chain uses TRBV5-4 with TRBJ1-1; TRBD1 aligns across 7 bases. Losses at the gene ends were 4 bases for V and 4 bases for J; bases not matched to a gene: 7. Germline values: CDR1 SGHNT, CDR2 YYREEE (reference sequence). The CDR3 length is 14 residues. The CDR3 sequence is CASSIPGGGTEAFF. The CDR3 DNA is TGTGCCAGCAGCATACCAGGGGGAGGCACTGAAGCTTTCTTT.

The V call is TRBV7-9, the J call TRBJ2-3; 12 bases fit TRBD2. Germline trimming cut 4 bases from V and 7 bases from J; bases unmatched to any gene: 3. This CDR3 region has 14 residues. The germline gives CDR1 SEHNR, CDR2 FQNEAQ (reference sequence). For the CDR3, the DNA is TGTGCCAGCAGCTATCGGACTAGCGGGAATACGCAGTATTTT. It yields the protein CASSYRTSGNTQYF.

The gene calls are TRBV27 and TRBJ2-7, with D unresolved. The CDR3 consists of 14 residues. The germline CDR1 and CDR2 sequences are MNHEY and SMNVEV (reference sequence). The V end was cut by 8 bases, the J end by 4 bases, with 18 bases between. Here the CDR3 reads CASWRPGSGYEQYF. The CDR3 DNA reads TGTGCCAGCTGGCGCCCCGGTTCAGGATACGAGCAGTACTTC.

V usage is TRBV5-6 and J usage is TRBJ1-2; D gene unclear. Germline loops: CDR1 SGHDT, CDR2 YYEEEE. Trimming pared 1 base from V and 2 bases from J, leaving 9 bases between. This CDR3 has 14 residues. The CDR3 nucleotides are TGTGCCAGCAGCTTGCGGGTACTGAACTATGGCTACACCTTC. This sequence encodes CASSLRVLNYGYTF.